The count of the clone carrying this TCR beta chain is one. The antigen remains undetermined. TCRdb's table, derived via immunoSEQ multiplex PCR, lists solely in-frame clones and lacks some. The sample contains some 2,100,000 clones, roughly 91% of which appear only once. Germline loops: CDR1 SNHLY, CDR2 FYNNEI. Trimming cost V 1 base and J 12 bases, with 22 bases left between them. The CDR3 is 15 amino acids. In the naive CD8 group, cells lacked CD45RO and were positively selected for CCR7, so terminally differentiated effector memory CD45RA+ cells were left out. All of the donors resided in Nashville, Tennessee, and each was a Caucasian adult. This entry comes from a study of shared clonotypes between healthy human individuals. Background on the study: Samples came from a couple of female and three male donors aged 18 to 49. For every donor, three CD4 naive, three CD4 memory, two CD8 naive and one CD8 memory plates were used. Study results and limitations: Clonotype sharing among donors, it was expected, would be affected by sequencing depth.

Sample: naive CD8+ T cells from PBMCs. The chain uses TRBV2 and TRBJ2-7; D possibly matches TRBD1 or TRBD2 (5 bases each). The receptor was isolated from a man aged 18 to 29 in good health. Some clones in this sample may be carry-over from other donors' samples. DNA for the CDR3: TGTGCCAGCAGTGAAGATATAGGGGCTACTAGAGCTAGGTACTTC. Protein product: CASSEDIGATRARYF.